These 21 T cell receptor beta chains were all obtained from the same sample, sequenced in a study of blood T cell repertoires in COVID-19. The data were produced by immunoSEQ multiplex PCR, yet TCRdb's version contains in-frame clones alone and is incomplete. The sample comprises about 39,000 clones, roughly 92% of which are singletons, and roughly 2% rests with the top ten. Sequenced: peripheral blood. The receptors come from a man in his fifties or sixties with active COVID-19.

The chain carries TRBV6-5 and TRBJ2-7; a weak D match, TRBD2 (5 bases). Trimming removed 0 bases from V and 9 bases from J, with 21 bases in between. This CDR3 contains 16 residues. Looked up from germline, CDR1 is MNHEY and CDR2 is SVGAGI. The CDR3 spells CASSYSSRGVGSGQYF. CDR3 nucleotides: TGTGCCAGCAGTTACTCGTCTCGGGGAGTAGGGTCGGGGCAGTACTTC.

The J gene is TRBJ2-1, the V gene TRBV5-1; TRBD2 matches at 15 bases. Per germline, CDR1 SGHRS and CDR2 YFSETQ. The CDR3 extends over 17 amino acids. Trimming cost V 2 bases and J 3 bases; bases outside gene matches: 3. DNA for the CDR3: TGCGCCAGCAGCTTTGGACTAGCGGGAGGGGTCTACAATGAGCAGTTCTTC. Translating gives CASSFGLAGGVYNEQFF.

The chain is built from TRBV5-1 and TRBJ1-2; D gene uncertain. The CDR3 totals 14 residues. V gave up 1 base and J gave up 3 bases, with 10 bases separating them. Germline assignment: CDR1 SGHRS and CDR2 YFSETQ. The CDR3 DNA sequence: TGCGCCAGCAGCTTGTTGCCGGGAGACTATGGCTACACCTTC. Translated, it gives CASSLLPGDYGYTF.

The chain recombines TRBV19 with TRBJ1-4; unclear D gene. Germline V gene sequence: CDR1 LNHDA, CDR2 SQIVND (reference sequence). Deletions cut 7 bases from V and 8 bases from J, with 11 bases between. This CDR3 has 12 residues. CDR3 sequence (DNA): TGTGCCAGTACCAGCAGGTGGGAAAAACTGTTTTTT. It codes for CASTSRWEKLFF. Complete variable domain (other parts from reference TRBV19 and TRBJ1-4): DGGITQSPKYLFRKEGQNVTLSCEQNLNHDAMYWYRQDPGQGLRLIYYSQIVNDFQKGDIAEGYSVSREKKESFPLTVTSAQKNPTAFYLCASTSRWEKLFFGSGTQLSVL.

This sequence joins TRBV7-9 and TRBJ1-4, with 7 bases lining up with TRBD1. J lost 3 bases, V lost 6 bases, and 4 bases had no gene match. From germline, CDR1 is SEHNR and CDR2 FQNEAQ (reference sequence). The CDR3 covers 14 residues. The CDR3 sequence: CASSSGTANEKLFF. The CDR3 nucleotides are TGTGCCAGCAGTTCCGGGACAGCTAATGAAAAACTGTTTTTT.

The V and J genes are TRBV5-4 and TRBJ1-1, with no clear D. The V and J ends lost 4 bases and 1 base respectively, with 11 bases between them. CDR3 size: 14 residues. In germline, CDR1 is SGHNT, CDR2 YYREEE (reference sequence). The CDR3 coding sequence is TGTGCCAGCAGCGGGATTCGGGGGAACACTGAAGCTTTCTTT. Translating gives CASSGIRGNTEAFF.

The chain joins TRBV14 to TRBJ2-1, with 11 bases matching TRBD2. CDR3 length equals 14 residues. With V trimmed by 7 bases and J by 8 bases, 7 bases remained unmatched. Germline V gives CDR1 SGHDN, CDR2 FVKESK. CDR3 coding DNA: TGTGCCAGCACCCTAGCGGGAGGATCCGATGAGCAGTTCTTC. Encoded protein: CASTLAGGSDEQFF. The entire variable domain, with the rest obtained from reference TRBV14 and TRBJ2-1, is as follows: EAGVTQFPSHSVIEKGQTVTLRCDPISGHDNLYWYRRVMGKEIKFLLHFVKESKQDESGMPNNRFLAERTGGTYSTLKVQPAELEDSGVYFCASTLAGGSDEQFFGPGTRLTVL.

The chain links TRBV6-6 to TRBJ2-2; maybe TRBD1 (6 bases). The CDR3 has 15 residues. CDR1 is MNHNY and CDR2 is SVGAGI in the germline V gene (reference sequence). V was cut by 2 bases and J by 5 bases, with 12 bases left in between. This CDR3 reads CASSYTPTGTGELFF. The CDR3 DNA follows: TGTGCCAGCAGTTACACCCCTACAGGGACCGGGGAGCTGTTTTTT.

J is TRBJ2-5 and V is TRBV5-1; D may be TRBD2 (6 bases). The CDR3 sequence is 13 residues long. V lost 5 bases, J lost 2 bases, and 10 bases lay in between. Germline-derived CDR1 and CDR2 are SGHRS and YFSETQ. This CDR3 is CASRPGSQETQYF. The CDR3 nucleotides are TGCGCCAGCAGACCCGGGAGTCAAGAGACCCAGTACTTC.

The V gene is TRBV11-1, the J gene TRBJ2-1; D might be TRBD2 (6 bases). The CDR3 length is 14 residues. The germline CDR1 and CDR2 sequences are SGHAT and FQDESV (reference sequence). Trimming took 0 bases from V and 7 from J, leaving 10 bases between them. In DNA, the CDR3 is TGTGCCAGCAGCTTAGCCGGGGGAAGAAATGAGCAGTTCTTC. Protein: CASSLAGGRNEQFF.

The CDR3 sequence: CASSQDPGRDRGGYTF. The CDR3 nucleotides read TGTGCCAGCAGCCAAGACCCGGGACGGGACAGGGGTGGCTACACCTTC. The rearrangement links TRBV4-2 to TRBJ1-2; TRBD1 matches 10 bases. The V gene end was trimmed by 0 bases and the J gene end by 7 bases; junction bases not matched to a gene: 8. CDR1 is LGHNA, CDR2 YNFKEQ, per germline. This CDR3 has 16 amino acids.

The chain employs TRBV7-9 and TRBJ1-4; D uncertain. Germline V gene sequence: CDR1 SEHNR, CDR2 FQNEAQ (reference sequence). V gave up 1 base and J gave up 14 bases, with 14 bases separating them. The CDR3 has 13 amino acids. The CDR3 DNA follows: TGTGCCAGCAGCTTAGGTGGGCACGATAGGCTGTTTTTT. Its protein product is CASSLGGHDRLFF.

This chain uses TRBV5-5 with TRBJ1-1, with D maybe TRBD1 (5 bases). CDR1 is SGHKS, CDR2 YYEKEE, per germline (reference sequence). The V gene lost 4 bases and the J gene lost 4 bases, with 14 bases spanning the gap. The CDR3 runs 14 residues. CDR3 residues: CASSLWRGATEAFF. The CDR3 DNA follows: TGTGCCAGCAGCCTCTGGCGCGGGGCCACTGAAGCTTTCTTT.

V usage is TRBV9 and J usage is TRBJ2-3, with a possible D match to TRBD2 (7 bases). This CDR3 has 18 amino acids. Trimming pared 0 bases from V and 3 bases from J, leaving 20 bases between. Per germline, CDR1 SGDLS and CDR2 YYNGEE. CDR3 sequence (DNA): TGTGCCAGCAGCGTAGGATTCCGGAGGGGGGGCGAGACAGATACGCAGTATTTT. Protein product: CASSVGFRRGGETDTQYF.

V usage is TRBV2 and J usage is TRBJ2-7; a possible D gene is TRBD2 (7 bases). V was cut by 4 bases and J by 7 bases, with 17 bases left in between. CDR1 and CDR2 (germline): SNHLY, FYNNEI. The CDR3 sequence is 14 residues long. The CDR3 is CASSVFGGPREQYF. Written as DNA, the CDR3 is TGTGCCAGCAGTGTATTCGGGGGGCCGCGAGAGCAGTACTTC.

This clone was counted a single time. The rearrangement joins TRBV10-2 to TRBJ1-2, with unresolved D. V lost 6 bases, J lost 1 base, and 9 bases lay in between. The CDR3 has 13 residues. Germline V gives CDR1 WSHSY, CDR2 SAAADI. In DNA, the CDR3 is TGCGCCAGCAGCCGGGATTTTAACTATGGCTACACCTTC. This encodes CASSRDFNYGYTF.

This clone occurred once. The gene calls are TRBV19 and TRBJ2-7; 10 bases line up with TRBD1. V lost 4 bases and J lost 5; bases outside the gene matches: 8. Germline V lookup: CDR1 LNHDA, CDR2 SQIVND (reference sequence). This CDR3 comprises 15 residues. CDR3 nucleotides: TGTGCCAGTAGTAAAGGACAGGGGGTAGGGGACGAGCAGTACTTC. Encoded protein: CASSKGQGVGDEQYF.

The rearrangement joins TRBV7-2 to TRBJ1-1, with a weak D call TRBD1 (5 bases). The germline V and J ends were trimmed by 5 bases and 1 base, with 8 bases remaining between them. CDR1 SGHTA and CDR2 FQGNSA come from the germline V gene. CDR3 size: 13 residues. The CDR3 region has the DNA TGTGCCAGCAGCCGACAGCCGAACACTGAAGCTTTCTTT. This sequence encodes CASSRQPNTEAFF.

The genes are TRBV5-4 and TRBJ1-2; TRBD1 aligns across 7 bases. The ends lost 4 bases at V and 6 bases at J; junction bases unmatched: 9. The germline V gene has CDR1 SGHNT and CDR2 YYREEE (reference sequence). The CDR3 runs 14 residues. The chain's CDR3 is CASSPNRDSHGYTF. CDR3 coding DNA: TGTGCCAGCAGCCCAAACCGGGACAGCCATGGCTACACCTTC.

This chain links TRBV9 with TRBJ2-6; no definite D call. Per germline, CDR1 SGDLS and CDR2 YYNGEE. V lost 3 bases, J lost 4 bases, and 14 bases lay in between. This CDR3 has 16 amino acids. DNA for the CDR3: TGTGCCAGCAGCGCAGAAACCCACCCCGGGGCCAACGTCCTGACTTTC. This encodes CASSAETHPGANVLTF.

The rearrangement links TRBV6-5 to TRBJ1-6, with D perhaps matching TRBD1 (5 bases). This CDR3 has 15 residues. V was trimmed by 7 bases and J by 10 bases, leaving 20 bases between them. Germline-derived CDR1 and CDR2 are MNHEY and SVGAGI. The CDR3 spells CASIFFGRVESPLHF. CDR3 nucleotide sequence: TGTGCCAGCATATTTTTTGGCAGGGTTGAGTCACCCCTCCACTTT.